The present T cell receptor (beta chain) was sequenced within a study of Ad26.COV2.S vaccination and SARS-CoV-2 variants. Background on the study: Once or twice, 56 days apart, Ad26.COV2.S was delivered intramuscularly.

Sequencing was performed with immunoSEQ multiplex PCR; in TCRdb, only in-frame clones are kept and a portion is missing. Found here are 360,000 or so clones, about 88% of them singletons; the top ten hold around 1.8%. This clone was picked up a small number of times. Treatment: around 19 received Ad26.COV2.S at low or high dose, single or two shots; several received placebo; per-sample allocation not given. Sampling was performed 63 days after the first vaccine or placebo injection. An adult donor aged 18-55 years was enrolled in Boston. In the vaccine, an Ad26 vector expressed the SARS-CoV-2 spike of the Wuhan strain. The length of the CDR3 is 14 residues. In germline, CDR1 is SEHNR, CDR2 FQNEAQ (reference sequence). V was shortened by 3 bases and J by 5 bases, with 13 bases between the two germline ends.

The receptor was isolated from a person aged 18 to 59 who received the Ad26.COV2.S COVID-19 vaccine or a placebo. The chain employs TRBV7-9 and TRBJ1-1; D gene ambiguous. The source was peripheral blood, collected in a trial of Ad26.COV2.S vaccine versus placebo. CDR3 sequence reads: CASSFKAMGTEAFF. In DNA form, the CDR3 reads TGTGCCAGCAGCTTTAAGGCCATGGGGACTGAAGCTTTCTTT.